Reported below is one T cell receptor beta chain. This specimen comes from a study of blood T cell repertoires in COVID-19. Across the whole study: Samples of COVID-19 (acute and convalescent) were obtained from the United States, Italy and Spain. T cells, B-cell-depleted T cells, or PBMCs provided the cDNA or gDNA that served as material.

Data came from immunoSEQ multiplex PCR; TCRdb stores just in-frame clones and leaves some out. In the table there are 120,000 to 150,000 clones, 88% of which are singletons. The length of the CDR3 is 13 residues. Germline assignment: CDR1 MNHEY and CDR2 SVGAGI. Trimming at V came to 0 bases and at J to 4 bases, leaving 0 bases not matched to a gene. Seattle patients were enrolled during active infection and followed longitudinally. The receptor's source is a human donor with COVID-19, enrolled during active disease. The donor label of this sample is uncertain. The sample taken for sequencing was peripheral blood. The chain has TRBV6-5 and TRBJ2-7, with 7 bases identical to TRBD1. This CDR3 is CASSYSTGYEQYF. In nucleotides, the CDR3 is TGTGCCAGCAGTTACTCGACAGGGTACGAGCAGTACTTC.